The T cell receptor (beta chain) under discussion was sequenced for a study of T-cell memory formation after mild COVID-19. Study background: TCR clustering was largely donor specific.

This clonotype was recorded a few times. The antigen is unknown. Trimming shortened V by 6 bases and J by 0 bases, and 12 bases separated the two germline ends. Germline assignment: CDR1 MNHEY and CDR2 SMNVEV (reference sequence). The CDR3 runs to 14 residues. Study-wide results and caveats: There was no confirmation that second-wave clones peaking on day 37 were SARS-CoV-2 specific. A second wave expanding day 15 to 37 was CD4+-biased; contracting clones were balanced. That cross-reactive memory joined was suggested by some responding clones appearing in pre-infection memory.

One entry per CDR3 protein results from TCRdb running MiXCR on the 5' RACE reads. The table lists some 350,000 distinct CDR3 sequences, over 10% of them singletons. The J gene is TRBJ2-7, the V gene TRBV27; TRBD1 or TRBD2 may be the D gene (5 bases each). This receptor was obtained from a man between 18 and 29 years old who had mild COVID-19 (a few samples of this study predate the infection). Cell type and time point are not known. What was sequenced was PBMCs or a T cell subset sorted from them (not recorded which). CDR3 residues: CASSARGTSYEQYF. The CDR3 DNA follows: TGTGCCAGCAGCGCCAGAGGGACCTCCTACGAGCAGTACTTC.